The rows below give T cell receptor beta chains drawn from one sample of a study of cytomegalovirus exposure and HLA in healthy donors. The table came from immunoSEQ multiplex PCR; TCRdb's copy has only in-frame clones and leaves some out. The sample includes over 200,000 clones, about 74% seen only once; the top ten take under 2%. The sample consisted of PBMCs. The receptors were sampled from a woman aged 25 to 39 in good health and CMV-seronegative. Each CDR3 is given with its conserved first and last residue. Each record gives: clone size, D gene, J gene, V gene, CDR3 protein, CDR3 DNA. D genes are given only for firm matches. Clone size is given for some rows only: seen once, a few or many times, or a class if the clone is expanded.

clone_size: NA
d_call: NA
j_call: TRBJ1-6
v_call: TRBV10-3
cdr3_aa: CAIRKATGGSPLHF
cdr3_nt: TGTGCCATCAGGAAAGCGACAGGTGGTTCACCCCTCCACTTT

clone_size: NA
d_call: NA
j_call: TRBJ2-2
v_call: TRBV10-3
cdr3_aa: CAISESEPTGELFF
cdr3_nt: TGTGCCATCAGTGAGTCGGAGCCAACCGGGGAGCTGTTTTTT

clone_size: NA
d_call: TRBD1
j_call: TRBJ1-2
v_call: TRBV30
cdr3_aa: CAWSGGTAFYGYTF
cdr3_nt: TGTGCCTGGAGTGGGGGGACAGCCTTTTATGGCTACACCTTC

clone_size: few
d_call: NA
j_call: TRBJ2-7
v_call: TRBV7-8
cdr3_aa: CASSRGYEQYF
cdr3_nt: TGTGCCAGCAGCAGGGGCTACGAGCAGTACTTC

clone_size: NA
d_call: NA
j_call: TRBJ1-1
v_call: TRBV7-9
cdr3_aa: CASSLDGTRGGTEAFF
cdr3_nt: TGTGCCAGCAGCTTGGACGGAACCAGAGGGGGCACTGAAGCTTTCTTT

clone_size: NA
d_call: TRBD1
j_call: TRBJ1-2
v_call: TRBV6-5
cdr3_aa: CASSYGTGSGYTF
cdr3_nt: TGTGCCAGCAGTTACGGGACAGGGTCTGGCTACACCTTC

clone_size: once
d_call: NA
j_call: TRBJ2-7
v_call: TRBV5-1
cdr3_aa: CASSLEPGSPLEQYF
cdr3_nt: TGCGCCAGCAGCTTGGAGCCGGGTTCCCCCTTGGAGCAGTACTTC

clone_size: few
d_call: NA
j_call: TRBJ2-5
v_call: TRBV9
cdr3_aa: CASSVGQKETQYF
cdr3_nt: TGTGCCAGCAGCGTAGGGCAGAAAGAGACCCAGTACTTC

clone_size: NA
d_call: NA
j_call: TRBJ2-7
v_call: TRBV20-1
cdr3_aa: CSARSGNEQYF
cdr3_nt: TGCAGTGCCCGGTCCGGGAACGAGCAGTACTTC

clone_size: NA
d_call: TRBD1
j_call: TRBJ1-1
v_call: TRBV7-3
cdr3_aa: CASSPRAGGGTEAFF
cdr3_nt: TGTGCCAGCAGCCCCCGGGCAGGGGGAGGTACTGAAGCTTTCTTT

clone_size: NA
d_call: TRBD2
j_call: TRBJ2-3
v_call: TRBV6-1
cdr3_aa: CASSDRRTSGKFVADTQYF
cdr3_nt: TGTGCCAGCAGTGACCGACGGACTAGCGGGAAGTTTGTTGCAGATACGCAGTATTTT

clone_size: NA
d_call: TRBD2
j_call: TRBJ2-3
v_call: TRBV4-1
cdr3_aa: CASSHPWGGSTDTQYF
cdr3_nt: TGCGCCAGCAGCCACCCCTGGGGGGGGTCCACAGATACGCAGTATTTT

clone_size: NA
d_call: NA
j_call: TRBJ2-7
v_call: TRBV14
cdr3_aa: CASSQEPSYYEQYF
cdr3_nt: TGTGCCAGCAGCCAAGAACCCAGTTACTACGAGCAGTACTTC

clone_size: NA
d_call: TRBD1
j_call: TRBJ2-5
v_call: TRBV12-5
cdr3_aa: CASGGGQGETQYF
cdr3_nt: TGTGCTAGTGGTGGCGGACAGGGGGAGACCCAGTACTTC

clone_size: NA
d_call: NA
j_call: TRBJ2-5
v_call: TRBV6-5
cdr3_aa: CASSYHFAGQETQYF
cdr3_nt: TGTGCCAGCAGCTACCATTTCGCGGGGCAAGAGACCCAGTACTTC

clone_size: NA
d_call: TRBD2
j_call: TRBJ2-3
v_call: TRBV6-1
cdr3_aa: CGSSELRTSGVADTQYF
cdr3_nt: TGTGGCAGCAGTGAATTGAGAACTAGCGGGGTAGCAGATACGCAGTATTTT

clone_size: NA
d_call: NA
j_call: TRBJ1-2
v_call: TRBV6-6
cdr3_aa: CASSYSNQAGGYTF
cdr3_nt: TGTGCCAGCAGTTACTCGAACCAGGCAGGGGGCTACACCTTC

clone_size: NA
d_call: TRBD1
j_call: TRBJ2-2
v_call: TRBV2
cdr3_aa: CASTGQGYAGELFF
cdr3_nt: TGTGCCAGCACCGGACAGGGTTACGCCGGGGAGCTGTTTTTT

clone_size: NA
d_call: NA
j_call: TRBJ2-6
v_call: TRBV6-5
cdr3_aa: CASSLATSGANVLTF
cdr3_nt: TGTGCCAGCAGTTTGGCCACCTCTGGGGCCAACGTCCTGACTTTC

clone_size: NA
d_call: TRBD1
j_call: TRBJ1-1
v_call: TRBV18
cdr3_aa: CASSPGQGAEAFF
cdr3_nt: TGTGCCAGCTCACCCGGACAGGGGGCTGAAGCTTTCTTT

clone_size: NA
d_call: NA
j_call: TRBJ2-7
v_call: TRBV5-1
cdr3_aa: CASSLAGGAHGGYEQYF
cdr3_nt: TGCGCCAGCAGCTTGGCAGGGGGCGCGCACGGGGGGTACGAGCAGTACTTC

clone_size: NA
d_call: NA
j_call: TRBJ2-1
v_call: TRBV6-1
cdr3_aa: CASAKLYEQFF
cdr3_nt: TGTGCCAGCGCCAAACTATATGAGCAGTTCTTC

clone_size: NA
d_call: TRBD1
j_call: TRBJ2-1
v_call: TRBV6-6
cdr3_aa: CASSYRQGGEQFF
cdr3_nt: TGTGCCAGCAGTTACAGACAGGGTGGTGAGCAGTTCTTC

clone_size: NA
d_call: NA
j_call: TRBJ2-1
v_call: TRBV6-6
cdr3_aa: CASSYGHYNEQFF
cdr3_nt: TGTGCCAGCAGTTACGGGCACTACAATGAGCAGTTCTTC

clone_size: NA
d_call: TRBD1
j_call: TRBJ2-1
v_call: TRBV5-1
cdr3_aa: CASSLGGQGVNEQFF
cdr3_nt: TGCGCCAGCAGCTTGGGGGGACAGGGGGTCAATGAGCAGTTCTTC

clone_size: NA
d_call: NA
j_call: TRBJ2-7
v_call: TRBV5-1
cdr3_aa: CASSFYGYEQYF
cdr3_nt: TGCGCCAGCAGCTTTTACGGCTACGAGCAGTACTTC

clone_size: few
d_call: NA
j_call: TRBJ1-4
v_call: TRBV7-2
cdr3_aa: CASSLGGGNGAEKLFF
cdr3_nt: TGTGCCAGCAGCTTAGGAGGCGGGAACGGAGCTGAAAAACTGTTTTTT

clone_size: NA
d_call: TRBD1
j_call: TRBJ1-1
v_call: TRBV7-8
cdr3_aa: CASSLHRDRENTEAFF
cdr3_nt: TGTGCCAGCAGCTTACACCGGGACAGGGAGAACACTGAAGCTTTCTTT

clone_size: NA
d_call: NA
j_call: TRBJ2-2
v_call: TRBV27
cdr3_aa: CASSFTGWMTGELFF
cdr3_nt: TGTGCCAGCAGCTTTACAGGGTGGATGACCGGGGAGCTGTTTTTT

clone_size: NA
d_call: TRBD1
j_call: TRBJ2-5
v_call: TRBV5-1
cdr3_aa: CASSLNRGYETQYF
cdr3_nt: TGCGCCAGCAGCTTGAACAGGGGTTATGAGACCCAGTACTTC

clone_size: NA
d_call: TRBD1
j_call: TRBJ2-1
v_call: TRBV5-1
cdr3_aa: CDSSYLRTGQGSNEQFF
cdr3_nt: TGCGACAGCAGCTACCTCCGAACTGGACAGGGTAGCAATGAGCAGTTCTTC

clone_size: NA
d_call: TRBD1
j_call: TRBJ2-1
v_call: TRBV30
cdr3_aa: CAWSSGRGLDNEQFF
cdr3_nt: TGTGCCTGGAGCAGCGGCAGGGGGCTGGACAATGAGCAGTTCTTC

clone_size: NA
d_call: NA
j_call: TRBJ2-7
v_call: TRBV18
cdr3_aa: CASSSSGSFTYEQYF
cdr3_nt: TGTGCCAGCTCATCGTCAGGGTCTTTTACCTACGAGCAGTACTTC

clone_size: NA
d_call: NA
j_call: TRBJ2-7
v_call: TRBV10-3
cdr3_aa: CAISGTEGSNEQYF
cdr3_nt: TGTGCCATCAGTGGGACAGAGGGATCGAACGAGCAGTACTTC

clone_size: once
d_call: NA
j_call: TRBJ2-2
v_call: TRBV29-1
cdr3_aa: CSVRRQGGGELFF
cdr3_nt: TGCAGCGTGAGAAGACAGGGAGGCGGGGAGCTGTTTTTT

clone_size: NA
d_call: TRBD1
j_call: TRBJ1-1
v_call: TRBV7-2
cdr3_aa: CAVPTGGTEAFF
cdr3_nt: TGTGCCGTCCCGACAGGGGGCACTGAAGCTTTCTTT

clone_size: NA
d_call: NA
j_call: TRBJ1-1
v_call: TRBV6-6
cdr3_aa: CASSYEGARNTEAFF
cdr3_nt: TGTGCCAGCAGTTACGAAGGGGCTAGAAACACTGAAGCTTTCTTT

clone_size: NA
d_call: TRBD2
j_call: TRBJ2-7
v_call: TRBV6-6
cdr3_aa: CASSYSGGGYYEQYF
cdr3_nt: TGTGCCAGCAGTTATAGCGGCGGGGGGTACTACGAGCAGTACTTC

clone_size: NA
d_call: NA
j_call: TRBJ1-5
v_call: TRBV5-1
cdr3_aa: CASSTEPGGHQPQHF
cdr3_nt: TGCGCCAGCAGCACCGAGCCTGGGGGCCATCAGCCCCAGCATTTT

clone_size: NA
d_call: NA
j_call: TRBJ1-2
v_call: TRBV15
cdr3_aa: CATSEDGRSGYTF
cdr3_nt: TGTGCCACCAGCGAAGACGGGAGGTCGGGCTACACCTTC

clone_size: once
d_call: TRBD1
j_call: TRBJ2-4
v_call: TRBV5-1
cdr3_aa: CASSLQGGVENIQYF
cdr3_nt: TGCGCCAGCAGCTTGCAAGGGGGCGTCGAAAACATTCAGTACTTC

clone_size: few
d_call: TRBD1
j_call: TRBJ2-6
v_call: TRBV30
cdr3_aa: CAWRRNRGRVSGANVLTF
cdr3_nt: TGTGCCTGGAGAAGGAACAGGGGGCGGGTCTCTGGGGCCAACGTCCTGACTTTC

clone_size: NA
d_call: TRBD1
j_call: TRBJ1-1
v_call: TRBV2
cdr3_aa: CASTRTGANTEAFF
cdr3_nt: TGTGCCAGCACTAGGACAGGGGCGAACACTGAAGCTTTCTTT

clone_size: NA
d_call: TRBD2
j_call: TRBJ2-1
v_call: TRBV20-1
cdr3_aa: CSLRTSYGQFF
cdr3_nt: TGCAGCCTGAGGACTAGCTATGGGCAGTTCTTC

clone_size: NA
d_call: TRBD2
j_call: TRBJ2-1
v_call: TRBV7-2
cdr3_aa: CASSSIAGPYNEQFF
cdr3_nt: TGTGCCAGCAGCTCCATAGCGGGGCCCTACAATGAGCAGTTCTTC

clone_size: NA
d_call: NA
j_call: TRBJ2-5
v_call: TRBV9
cdr3_aa: CASSVLPGGQKETQYF
cdr3_nt: TGTGCCAGCAGCGTTCTCCCGGGGGGCCAAAAAGAGACCCAGTACTTC

clone_size: NA
d_call: TRBD1
j_call: TRBJ2-1
v_call: TRBV27
cdr3_aa: CASSLPGTVYNEQFF
cdr3_nt: TGTGCCAGCAGTTTACCCGGGACAGTTTACAATGAGCAGTTCTTC

clone_size: NA
d_call: TRBD1
j_call: TRBJ1-5
v_call: TRBV10-3
cdr3_aa: CAISGGQGSNQPQHF
cdr3_nt: TGTGCCATCAGTGGGGGACAGGGTAGCAATCAGCCCCAGCATTTT

clone_size: NA
d_call: NA
j_call: TRBJ1-3
v_call: TRBV6-1
cdr3_aa: CASSLQDTGNTIYF
cdr3_nt: TGTGCCAGCAGTTTACAGGATACTGGAAACACCATATATTTT

clone_size: NA
d_call: TRBD2
j_call: TRBJ2-7
v_call: TRBV5-5
cdr3_aa: CASSLGLAGPYYEQYF
cdr3_nt: TGTGCCAGCAGCTTGGGGCTAGCGGGACCCTACTACGAGCAGTACTTC

clone_size: NA
d_call: TRBD1
j_call: TRBJ2-7
v_call: TRBV5-4
cdr3_aa: CASSRRSRTGSSPESF
cdr3_nt: TGTGCCAGCAGCCGCCGCTCCCGGACAGGGTCATCCCCGGAGTCCTTC

clone_size: NA
d_call: NA
j_call: TRBJ1-5
v_call: TRBV7-2
cdr3_aa: CASSLADAGNQPQHF
cdr3_nt: TGTGCCAGCAGCTTAGCGGATGCGGGCAATCAGCCCCAGCATTTT

clone_size: NA
d_call: NA
j_call: TRBJ1-6
v_call: TRBV5-1
cdr3_aa: CASSLQAGSQAPLHF
cdr3_nt: TGCGCCAGCAGCTTGCAAGCGGGTTCGCAGGCACCCCTCCACTTT

clone_size: NA
d_call: TRBD2
j_call: TRBJ2-5
v_call: TRBV5-1
cdr3_aa: CASSSSPWAGARETQYF
cdr3_nt: TGCGCCAGCAGCTCCTCCCCATGGGCGGGAGCACGAGAGACCCAGTACTTC

clone_size: NA
d_call: TRBD2
j_call: TRBJ2-1
v_call: TRBV6-1
cdr3_aa: CASSVKPGRDHNEQFF
cdr3_nt: TGTGCCAGCAGTGTCAAACCCGGGAGGGACCACAATGAGCAGTTCTTC

clone_size: NA
d_call: NA
j_call: TRBJ1-2
v_call: TRBV2
cdr3_aa: CASSESRLYGYTF
cdr3_nt: TGTGCCAGCAGTGAATCCAGGCTCTATGGCTACACCTTC

clone_size: NA
d_call: NA
j_call: TRBJ2-7
v_call: TRBV7-2
cdr3_aa: CASSYDKTYEQYF
cdr3_nt: TGTGCCAGCAGCTACGACAAGACCTACGAGCAGTACTTC